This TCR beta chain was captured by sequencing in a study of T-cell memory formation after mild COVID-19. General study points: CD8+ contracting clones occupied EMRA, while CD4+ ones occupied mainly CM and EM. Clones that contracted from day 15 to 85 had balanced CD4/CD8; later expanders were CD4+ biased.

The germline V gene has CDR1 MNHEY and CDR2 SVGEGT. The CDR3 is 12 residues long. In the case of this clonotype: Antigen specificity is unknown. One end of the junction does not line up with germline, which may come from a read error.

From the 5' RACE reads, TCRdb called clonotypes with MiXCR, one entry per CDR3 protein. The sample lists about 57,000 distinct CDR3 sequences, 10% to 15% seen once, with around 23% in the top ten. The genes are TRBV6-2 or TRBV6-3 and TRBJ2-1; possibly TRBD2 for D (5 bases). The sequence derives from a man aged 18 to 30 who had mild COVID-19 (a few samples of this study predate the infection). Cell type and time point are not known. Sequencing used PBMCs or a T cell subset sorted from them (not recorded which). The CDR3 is CASSYPAGPVHF. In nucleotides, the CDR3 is TGTGCCAGCAGTTACCCGGCGGGCCCTGTCCACTTC.